A selection of T cell receptor beta chains follows, all from one sample in a study of blood T cell repertoires in COVID-19. Assay used: immunoSEQ multiplex PCR; TCRdb lists only in-frame clones, some missing. The table has a few hundred thousand clones, roughly 88% seen once. Sequenced input: peripheral blood. The source of these receptors is a man between 50 and 59 years old with active or convalescent COVID-19. Each CDR3 is given with its conserved first and last residue. The order of the fields is J gene, D gene, V gene, clone size, CDR3 protein, CDR3 DNA. D genes are given only for firm matches. Clone size is given for some rows only: seen once, a few or many times, or a class if the clone is expanded.

>TRBJ1-5|.|TRBV19|few
CASSITAESNQPQHF
TGTGCCAGTAGTATAACCGCTGAGAGCAATCAGCCCCAGCATTTT
>TRBJ1-1|.|TRBV19|.
CASNRARAITWATEAFF
TGTGCCAGTAACAGGGCCAGGGCCATTACCTGGGCCACTGAAGCTTTCTTT
>TRBJ1-1|TRBD1|TRBV28|.
CASSSPRTGNTEAFF
TGTGCCAGCAGTTCTCCCCGGACAGGAAACACTGAAGCTTTCTTT
>TRBJ2-3|TRBD1|TRBV11-2|.
CASSLDPTGITDTQYF
TGTGCCAGCAGCTTGGATCCGACAGGGATCACAGATACGCAGTATTTT
>TRBJ1-2|TRBD1|TRBV7-8|once
CASSIRDRGDYGYTF
TGTGCCAGCAGCATCCGGGACAGGGGGGACTATGGCTACACCTTC
>TRBJ1-1|TRBD1|TRBV24-1|.
CATRGQAEAFF
TGTGCCACCAGGGGACAGGCTGAAGCTTTCTTT
>TRBJ1-5|.|TRBV24-1|few
CATSYAGNQPQHF
TGTGCCACCAGCTACGCGGGAAATCAGCCCCAGCATTTT
>TRBJ1-4|.|TRBV7-2|.
CASTPSTGPKEKLFF
TGTGCCAGCACGCCTTCGACAGGCCCGAAGGAAAAACTGTTTTTT
>TRBJ1-1|TRBD1|TRBV19|.
CASSLGQGGTEAFF
TGTGCCAGTAGTTTAGGACAGGGTGGCACTGAAGCTTTCTTT
>TRBJ1-2|.|TRBV28|.
CASSFRDYGYTF
TGTGCCAGCAGTTTCAGGGATTATGGCTACACCTTC
>TRBJ2-3|TRBD2|TRBV23-1|.
CASTTREGPSTDTQYF
TGCGCCAGCACCACCCGGGAGGGCCCTAGCACAGATACGCAGTATTTT
>TRBJ1-2|.|TRBV28|.
CASTLQGFNYGYTF
TGTGCCAGCACCTTACAGGGTTTTAACTATGGCTACACCTTC
>TRBJ2-2|TRBD2|TRBV28|.
CASSYLLLAGAPNTGELFF
TGTGCCAGCAGTTACCTTTTGCTAGCGGGGGCCCCGAACACCGGGGAGCTGTTTTTT
>TRBJ2-3|.|TRBV7-2|.
CASSLDLRLTNLDGDTQYF
TGTGCCAGCAGCTTAGACTTGAGACTGACTAACCTCGATGGGGATACGCAGTATTTT
>TRBJ2-3|TRBD2|TRBV28|few
CASTARPGGGVDTQYF
TGTGCCAGCACCGCCCGACCAGGCGGGGGAGTAGATACGCAGTATTTT
>TRBJ2-7|TRBD1|TRBV9|.
CASSAFDRGLLYEQYF
TGTGCCAGCAGCGCCTTCGACAGGGGACTCCTCTACGAGCAGTACTTC
>TRBJ1-4|TRBD1|TRBV18|.
CASSPPSPDRDYEKLFF
TGTGCCAGCTCACCGCCGAGCCCGGACAGGGATTATGAAAAACTGTTTTTT
>TRBJ1-4|.|TRBV4-1|few
CASSQVGEGVANEKLFF
TGCGCCAGCAGCCAAGTTGGAGAGGGGGTGGCTAATGAAAAACTGTTTTTT
>TRBJ1-5|TRBD1|TRBV28|.
CASSSFGQGLWPQHF
TGTGCCAGCAGTTCTTTTGGACAGGGACTATGGCCCCAGCATTTT
>TRBJ1-6|.|TRBV28|.
CASTDETGQWDSPLHF
TGTGCCAGCACCGACGAAACCGGACAATGGGATTCACCCCTCCACTTT
>TRBJ2-5|TRBD2|TRBV5-1|.
CASSLAASGRSLPPETQYF
TGCGCCAGCAGCTTGGCGGCTAGCGGGAGGTCTTTACCCCCGGAGACCCAGTACTTC
>TRBJ2-5|TRBD1|TRBV15|.
CATSSGTVRETQYF
TGTGCCACCAGCTCAGGGACAGTTCGAGAGACCCAGTACTTC
>TRBJ2-3|TRBD2|TRBV7-2|.
CASSLVLAGSPRRTDTQYF
TGTGCCAGCAGCTTAGTGCTAGCGGGATCGCCCCGACGCACAGATACGCAGTATTTT